This T cell receptor beta chain was found in a study of blood T cells in healthy people across ages. Alongside a J-beta primer mix, a sample-barcoded 5' primer served in a second PCR lasting about 6 to 11 cycles. TCRdb fed the 5' RACE reads into MiXCR, producing one record per CDR3 protein. The sample holds roughly 500,000 distinct CDR3 sequences, around 24% seen once. Trimming took 3 bases from V and 1 from J; bases not matched to a gene: 8. The CDR3 totals 17 residues. CDR1 is KGHDR, CDR2 SFDVKD, per germline. A word on this clonotype: The antigen is undetermined.

Overall study results and limits: Estimates of diversity drawn from one million T cells were considered underestimates.

The same sample was also studied in work on T cells of mothers and their children. Turning to that study: Biologically related mothers and children overlapped slightly more than unrelated pairs, a non-significant difference.

Sequencing used blood. The source is a boy younger than 18 in good health. This chain joins TRBV24-1 and TRBJ2-3, with 8 bases that match TRBD1. The CDR3 is CATSDTKPGQGTDTQYF. CDR3 nucleotide sequence: TGTGCCACCAGTGATACTAAACCGGGACAGGGCACAGATACGCAGTATTTT.